This passage covers 7 T cell receptor beta chains from one sample sequenced in a study of blood T cell repertoires in COVID-19. Using immunoSEQ multiplex PCR, the repertoire was profiled, and TCRdb retains in-frame clones only, with some absent. The table has 120,000 or so clones, around two thirds seen once. Input material: peripheral blood. Every receptor here comes from a woman in her 70s with acute or convalescent COVID-19.

The rearrangement links TRBV30 to TRBJ1-2; 9 bases are shared with TRBD1. The V gene end was trimmed by 4 bases and the J gene end by 8 bases; junction bases not matched to a gene: 8. The CDR3 extends over 13 amino acids. CDR1 GTSNPN and CDR2 SVGIG come from the germline V gene (reference sequence). CDR3 sequence: CAWTQGQGGGYTF. In DNA form, the CDR3 reads TGTGCCTGGACCCAGGGACAGGGAGGAGGCTACACCTTC.

V gene TRBV7-2 combines with J gene TRBJ2-7, with TRBD1 as a possible D gene (6 bases). Germline CDR1 reads SGHTA; CDR2 reads FQGNSA. The CDR3 is made up of 14 amino acids. Trimming shortened V by 1 base and J by 4 bases, and 11 bases separated the two germline ends. The CDR3 DNA follows: TGTGCCAGCAGCTTAGGCAGGGGCGGGTACGAGCAGTACTTC. It translates to CASSLGRGGYEQYF.

This clone has just a few counts. The chain links TRBV28 to TRBJ2-7, with D unresolved. Germline V gives CDR1 MDHEN, CDR2 SYDVKM. V lost 10 bases, J lost 1 base, and 14 bases lay in between. This CDR3 has 13 residues. The CDR3, as DNA: TGTGCCACCGAGTCAGGATTGTCCTACGAGCAGTACTTC. Encoded protein: CATESGLSYEQYF.

This clone showed up just a few times. V is TRBV7-9 and J is TRBJ2-1, with 9 bases that match TRBD2. The CDR3 runs to 14 residues. Trimming cost V 8 bases and J 8 bases; bases outside gene matches: 10. Germline CDR1 SEHNR, CDR2 FQNEAQ (reference sequence). The DNA for the CDR3 is TGTGCCAGCGCCGGGCGGGAGGGCCAGTATGAGCAGTTCTTC. It specifies CASAGREGQYEQFF.

This chain uses TRBV12-3 or TRBV12-4 with TRBJ1-2, with a possible D match to TRBD1 (6 bases). This CDR3 is 13 amino acids long. The V end lost 9 bases, the J end lost 7 bases, and 18 bases lay between the germline ends. The CDR3 sequence is CASTRDILSGYTF. CDR3 nucleotide sequence: TGTGCCAGTACACGGGACATTCTTTCTGGCTACACCTTC.

This chain joins TRBV10-3 and TRBJ1-4, with 7 bases aligning to TRBD1. This CDR3 has 13 amino acids. Germline V gene data show CDR1 as ENHRY and CDR2 as SYGVKD. The trim removed 6 bases at V and 9 bases at J, leaving 7 bases unmatched. In nucleotides, the CDR3 is TGTGCCATCAGGGGACAACAGGGGAAAAAACTGTTTTTT. Its translation is CAIRGQQGKKLFF.

This chain connects TRBV9 to TRBJ2-1, with a possible D match to TRBD2 (5 bases). Germline values: CDR1 SGDLS, CDR2 YYNGEE. The germline V and J ends were trimmed by 3 bases and 0 bases, with 13 bases remaining between them. This CDR3 has 16 residues. This CDR3 reads CASSGRAGSSYNEQFF. In nucleotides, the CDR3 is TGTGCCAGCAGCGGTCGGGCGGGTAGCTCCTACAATGAGCAGTTCTTC.